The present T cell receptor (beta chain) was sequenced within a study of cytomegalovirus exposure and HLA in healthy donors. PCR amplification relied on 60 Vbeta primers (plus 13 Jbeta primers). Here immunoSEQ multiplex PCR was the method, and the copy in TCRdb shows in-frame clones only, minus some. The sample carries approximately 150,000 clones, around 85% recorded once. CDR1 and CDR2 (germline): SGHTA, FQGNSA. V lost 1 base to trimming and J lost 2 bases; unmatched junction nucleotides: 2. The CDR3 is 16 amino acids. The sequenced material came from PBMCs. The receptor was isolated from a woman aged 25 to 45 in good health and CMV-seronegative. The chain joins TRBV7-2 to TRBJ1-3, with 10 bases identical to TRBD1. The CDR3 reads CASSLVDRGPGNTIYF. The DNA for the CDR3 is TGTGCCAGCAGCTTAGTCGACAGGGGGCCTGGAAACACCATATATTTT.